The 21 T cell receptor beta chains presented below share a single source sample, sequenced in a study of cytomegalovirus exposure and HLA in healthy donors. PCR involved 60 Vbeta and 13 Jbeta primers. Here immunoSEQ multiplex PCR was the method, and the copy in TCRdb shows in-frame clones only, minus some. The sample lists roughly 100,000 clones, approximately 85% seen once, with 3% to 3.5% in the top ten. Material: PBMCs. The source of these receptors is a man younger than 40 in good health and CMV-seropositive.

The chain has TRBV28 and TRBJ2-1; D call uncertain. With 6 bases removed from V and 7 bases from J, the gap between germline ends came to 7 bases. The CDR3 has 11 amino acids. CDR1 is MDHEN, CDR2 SYDVKM, per germline. DNA for the CDR3: TGTGCCAGCAGGCGAAGTAATGAGCAGTTCTTC. Protein sequence: CASRRSNEQFF.

The CDR3 spells CSVRQGLAKNIQYF. The DNA of the CDR3 is TGCAGCGTCCGACAGGGACTAGCCAAAAACATTCAGTACTTC. V and J are TRBV29-1 and TRBJ2-4, with a tentative D call TRBD1 (7 bases). This CDR3 contains 14 residues. V lost 6 bases and J 0 bases, leaving 12 bases between the germline ends. The germline CDR1 and CDR2 sequences are SQVTM and ANQGSEA.

The genes are TRBV10-3 and TRBJ2-5; D is possibly TRBD1 (5 bases). The end of the DNA aligns better with TRBJ2-7, so the J call may be wrong. Per germline, CDR1 ENHRY and CDR2 SYGVKD. This CDR3 has 13 residues. CDR3 protein: CAISVSGNYEQYF. As DNA, the CDR3 is TGTGCCATCAGTGTCTCAGGGAACTACGAGCAGTACTTC.

This sequence joins TRBV11-2 and TRBJ2-5; 9 positions match TRBD1. The DNA end favors TRBJ2-7, so the J call may be wrong. This CDR3 is 14 amino acids long. Germline V gene lookup returns CDR1 SGHAT and CDR2 FQNNGV. The CDR3 region is CASSLTGGEYEQYF. The CDR3 bases are TGTGCCAGCAGCTTGACAGGGGGAGAGTACGAGCAGTACTTC.

This chain links TRBV28 with TRBJ2-3, with D tentatively TRBD2 (6 bases). V lost 6 bases and J 1 base, leaving 26 bases between the germline ends. Germline CDR1 reads MDHEN; CDR2 reads SYDVKM. The CDR3 loop spans 19 amino acids. The CDR3, as DNA: TGTGCCAGCAGGGTGAGCGGGCGGCCTCCCGCCCCTGGCACAGATACGCAGTATTTT. Residues: CASRVSGRPPAPGTDTQYF.

This chain connects TRBV7-6 to TRBJ1-3, with a possible D match to TRBD1 (5 bases). Between the trimmed V and J ends, which lost 2 bases and 2 bases, there was a span of 16 bases. Looked up from germline, CDR1 is SGHVS and CDR2 is FNYEAQ. CDR3 size: 17 residues. The chain's CDR3 is CASSLIYWAGTGNTIYF. DNA of the CDR3: TGTGCCAGCAGCTTAATTTATTGGGCAGGGACTGGAAACACCATATATTTT.

V gene TRBV9 combines with J gene TRBJ2-1; 10 nucleotides match TRBD1. The CDR3 length is 16 residues. V was clipped by 1 base and J by 4 bases; unmatched bases: 5. From germline, CDR1 is SGDLS and CDR2 YYNGEE. The CDR3 DNA sequence: TGTGCCAGCAGCGTATTCGGGACAGGGGATTACAATGAGCAGTTCTTC. This codes for CASSVFGTGDYNEQFF.

The chain couples TRBV25-1 to TRBJ2-7; a possible D gene is TRBD1 (5 bases). Trimming stripped 8 bases from V and 3 bases from J, with 11 bases between. CDR3 length: 12 amino acids. Germline lookup yields CDR1 MGHDK and CDR2 SYGVNS. The CDR3 loop reads CASEDRFYEQYF. Here the CDR3 DNA reads TGTGCCAGCGAAGACAGATTCTACGAGCAGTACTTC.

With regard to this clone: Other DNA sequences in the same sample also yield this CDR3. V gene TRBV5-6 combines with J gene TRBJ1-5; 9 bases align to TRBD1. CDR3 length: 15 residues. After removal of 0 bases from V and 7 bases from J, the junction contained 5 bases not matched to a gene. The germline CDR1 and CDR2 sequences are SGHDT and YYEEEE. CDR3: CASSLGYRGPQPQHF. The CDR3 bases are TGTGCCAGCAGCTTGGGTTACAGGGGGCCCCAGCCCCAGCATTTT. Together with reference TRBV5-6 and TRBJ1-5, the CDR3 gives the full variable domain: DAGVTQSPTHLIKTRGQQVTLRCSPKSGHDTVSWYQQALGQGPQFIFQYYEEEERQRGNFPDRFSGHQFPNYSSELNVNALLLGDSALYLCASSLGYRGPQPQHFGDGTRLSIL.

A single count supports this clone. The chain recombines TRBV27 with TRBJ2-1; TRBD2 agrees at 14 bases. The CDR3 has 15 residues. Trimming at V came to 5 bases and at J to 6 bases, leaving 3 bases not matched to a gene. Germline V CDR1 and CDR2: MNHEY, SMNVEV (reference sequence). The CDR3 DNA sequence: TGTGCCAGCAGTCGGGGACTAGCGGGAGTCAATGAGCAGTTCTTC. This translates into CASSRGLAGVNEQFF.

This chain joins TRBV7-8 and TRBJ2-2, with a weak D call TRBD2 (6 bases). Germline V gene data show CDR1 as SGHVS and CDR2 as FQNEAQ. Between the trimmed V and J ends, which lost 10 bases and 5 bases, there was a span of 17 bases. CDR3 length: 14 residues. The CDR3 loop reads CATSEGGVTGELFF. The CDR3 bases are TGTGCCACTTCAGAAGGAGGGGTAACCGGGGAGCTGTTTTTT.

This chain joins TRBV25-1 and TRBJ2-1; 7 nucleotides align to TRBD1. The CDR3 length is 18 residues. V shed 1 base, J shed 5 bases, and the junction held 14 bases outside the gene matches. The V gene's germline CDR1 is MGHDK and CDR2 SYGVNS. The CDR3 reads CASSELRGQEHTDNEQFF. The CDR3 DNA follows: TGTGCCAGCAGTGAATTACGCGGACAGGAACACACCGACAATGAGCAGTTCTTC. Full variable domain (outside the CDR3, taken from reference TRBV25-1 and TRBJ2-1): EADIYQTPRYLVIGTGKKITLECSQTMGHDKMYWYQQDPGMELHLIHYSYGVNSTEKGDLSSESTVSRIRTEHFPLTLESARPSHTSQYLCASSELRGQEHTDNEQFFGPGTRLTVL.

The chain carries TRBV5-6 and TRBJ2-2, with 9 positions matching TRBD1. Trimming at V came to 4 bases and at J to 0 bases, leaving 7 bases not matched to a gene. The CDR3 runs 17 residues. Germline V gene sequence: CDR1 SGHDT, CDR2 YYEEEE. The CDR3 nucleotides read TGTGCCAGCAGCGAGGGATACAGGGGGCCGAACACCGGGGAGCTGTTTTTT. This sequence encodes CASSEGYRGPNTGELFF.

The J gene is TRBJ1-2, the V gene TRBV6-6, with D unresolved. The CDR3 contains 13 residues. Germline V gives CDR1 MNHNY, CDR2 SVGAGI (reference sequence). V was trimmed by 2 bases and J by 5 bases, leaving 9 bases between them. The CDR3 nucleotides read TGTGCCAGCAGTTACGGGCAGTCGTATGGCTACACCTTC. This codes for CASSYGQSYGYTF.

The V call is TRBV18, the J call TRBJ1-1; D may be TRBD1 (6 bases). The CDR3 is 15 amino acids. V gave up 2 bases and J gave up 2 bases, with 12 bases separating them. Germline loops: CDR1 KGHSH, CDR2 LQKENI. DNA for the CDR3: TGTGCCAGCTCACCATCAGGGGCGGTCAACACTGAAGCTTTCTTT. Protein product: CASSPSGAVNTEAFF.

V usage is TRBV27 and J usage is TRBJ1-5; D not certain. The CDR3 has 12 residues. V was trimmed by 6 bases and J by 9 bases, leaving 12 bases between them. Germline-derived CDR1 and CDR2 are MNHEY and SMNVEV (reference sequence). CDR3 protein: CASRSTGGPQHF. For the CDR3, the DNA is TGTGCCAGCAGGTCAACGGGAGGGCCCCAGCATTTT.

Here the CDR3 DNA reads TGTGCCTGGATTAAGGGGGTCGGCACAGATACGCAGTATTTT. Translating gives CAWIKGVGTDTQYF. The chain recombines TRBV30 with TRBJ2-3; D may be TRBD1 (6 bases). Per the germline V gene, CDR1 is GTSNPN and CDR2 is SVGIG (reference sequence). Trimming cost V 4 bases and J 1 base, with 12 bases left between them. The CDR3 length is 14 residues.

The J gene is TRBJ2-2, the V gene TRBV5-1; the D gene is possibly TRBD1 (6 bases). Trimming took 7 bases from V and 5 from J, leaving 12 bases between them. The CDR3 runs 13 residues. Germline lookup yields CDR1 SGHRS and CDR2 YFSETQ. This CDR3 is CASLGQTTGELFF. In nucleotides, the CDR3 is TGCGCCAGCCTAGGACAGACTACCGGGGAGCTGTTTTTT. Using reference TRBV5-1 and TRBJ2-2 for the parts outside the CDR3, the full variable domain is KAGVTQTPRYLIKTRGQQVTLSCSPISGHRSVSWYQQTPGQGLQFLFEYFSETQRNKGNFPGRFSGRQFSNSRSEMNVSTLELGDSALYLCASLGQTTGELFFGEGSRLTVL.

The V and J genes are TRBV5-1 and TRBJ2-7; maybe TRBD1 (6 bases). This CDR3 has 15 residues. CDR1 SGHRS and CDR2 YFSETQ come from the germline V gene. Trimming removed 3 bases at V and 5 bases at J, with 18 bases between. In DNA form, the CDR3 reads TGCGCCAGCAGCTCTAAAGGCCCCCAGGGGAACGAGCAGTACTTC. This gives the protein CASSSKGPQGNEQYF.

This clone was counted a single time. The rearrangement links TRBV2 to TRBJ2-1, with TRBD2 matching over 7 bases. Losses at the gene ends were 6 bases for V and 5 bases for J; bases not matched to a gene: 4. The CDR3 is made up of 13 amino acids. Germline CDR1 SNHLY, CDR2 FYNNEI. The CDR3 spells CASRGGLNNEQFF. The CDR3 region has the DNA TGTGCCAGCAGGGGGGGGTTGAACAATGAGCAGTTCTTC.

The chain combines TRBV15 with TRBJ2-1; TRBD2 matches 11 bases. Trimming at V came to 0 bases and at J to 3 bases, leaving 10 bases not matched to a gene. The CDR3 length is 19 residues. Per germline, CDR1 LNHNV and CDR2 YYDKDF (reference sequence). The CDR3 sequence is CATSRETGTSGIRYNEQFF. Written as DNA, the CDR3 is TGTGCCACCAGCAGAGAAACCGGGACTAGCGGTATCCGCTACAATGAGCAGTTCTTC.